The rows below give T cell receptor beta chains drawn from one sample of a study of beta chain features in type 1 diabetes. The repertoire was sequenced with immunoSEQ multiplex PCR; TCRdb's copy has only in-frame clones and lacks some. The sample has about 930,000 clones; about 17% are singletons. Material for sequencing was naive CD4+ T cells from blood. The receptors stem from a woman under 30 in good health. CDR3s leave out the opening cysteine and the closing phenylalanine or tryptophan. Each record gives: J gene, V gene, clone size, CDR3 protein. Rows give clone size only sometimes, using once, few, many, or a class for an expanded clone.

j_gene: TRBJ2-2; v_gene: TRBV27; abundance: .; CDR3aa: ASSFSDSLGELF
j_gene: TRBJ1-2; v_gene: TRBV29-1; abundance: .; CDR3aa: SVHGATGTNYGYT
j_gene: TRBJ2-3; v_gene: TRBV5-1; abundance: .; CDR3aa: ASSPGLGADTQY
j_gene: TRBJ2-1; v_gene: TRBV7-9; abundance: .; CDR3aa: ASSPSRGGVYNEQF
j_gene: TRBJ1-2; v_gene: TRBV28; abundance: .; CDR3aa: ASSRDRVYT
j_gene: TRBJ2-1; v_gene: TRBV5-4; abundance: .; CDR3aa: ASSLKTTNEQF
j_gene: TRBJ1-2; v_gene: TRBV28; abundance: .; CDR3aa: ASMGGQGVYYGYT
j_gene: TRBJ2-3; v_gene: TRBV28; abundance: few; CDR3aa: ASNRGGSTDTQY
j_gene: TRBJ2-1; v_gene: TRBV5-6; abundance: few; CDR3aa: ASNLVGGILSNEQF
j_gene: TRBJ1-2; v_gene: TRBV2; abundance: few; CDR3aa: ASSRTPTANYGYT
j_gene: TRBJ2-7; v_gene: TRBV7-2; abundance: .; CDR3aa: ASSLAFSGNLYEQY
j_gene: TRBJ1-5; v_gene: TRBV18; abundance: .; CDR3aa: ASSPQGTGGYSNQPQH
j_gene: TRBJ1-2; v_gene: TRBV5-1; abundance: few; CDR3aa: ASSTDPTGLYGYT
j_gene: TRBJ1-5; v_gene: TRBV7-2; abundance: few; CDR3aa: ASSFMSNQPQH
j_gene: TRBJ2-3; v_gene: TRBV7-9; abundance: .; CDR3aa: ASSLQLSTDTQY
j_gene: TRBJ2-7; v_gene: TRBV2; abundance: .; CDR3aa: ASSVDPRGEQY
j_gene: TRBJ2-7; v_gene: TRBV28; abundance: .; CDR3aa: ASSRPLRSYEQY
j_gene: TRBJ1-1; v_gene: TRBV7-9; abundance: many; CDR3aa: ASRYLPATEAF
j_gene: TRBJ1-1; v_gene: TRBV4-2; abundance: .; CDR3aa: ASSQVRSGAEAF
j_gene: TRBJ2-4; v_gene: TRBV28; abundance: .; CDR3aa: ASSLSGGDSLVHKNIQY